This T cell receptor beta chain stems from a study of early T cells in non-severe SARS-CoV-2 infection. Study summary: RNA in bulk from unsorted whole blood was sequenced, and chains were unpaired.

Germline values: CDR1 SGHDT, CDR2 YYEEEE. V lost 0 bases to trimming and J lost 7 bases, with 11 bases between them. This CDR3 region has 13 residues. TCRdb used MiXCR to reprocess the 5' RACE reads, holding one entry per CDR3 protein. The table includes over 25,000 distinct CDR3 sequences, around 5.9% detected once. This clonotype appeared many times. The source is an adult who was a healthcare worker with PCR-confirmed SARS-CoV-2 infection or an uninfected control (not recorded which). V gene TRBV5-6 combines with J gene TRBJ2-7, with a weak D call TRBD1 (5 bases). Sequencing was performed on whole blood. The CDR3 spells CASSLGTKGEQYF. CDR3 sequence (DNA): TGTGCCAGCAGCTTGGGGACAAAAGGGGAGCAGTACTTC. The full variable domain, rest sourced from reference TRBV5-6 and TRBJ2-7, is DAGVTQSPTHLIKTRGQQVTLRCSPKSGHDTVSWYQQALGQGPQFIFQYYEEEERQRGNFPDRFSGHQFPNYSSELNVNALLLGDSALYLCASSLGTKGEQYFGPGTRLTVT.